This TCR beta chain was captured in a study of OX40 agonist ivuxolimab in advanced cancers. On the study more broadly: Intravenous ivuxolimab was administered to patients every 2 weeks at 0.01 to 10 mg/kg. A diagnosis of hepatocellular carcinoma, melanoma, renal cell or head and neck cancer was present in dose-escalation patients.

Of note for this clone: The antigen remains undetermined.

Per germline, CDR1 LNHDA and CDR2 SQIVND (reference sequence). Trimming stripped 8 bases from V and 0 bases from J, with 5 bases between. The CDR3 loop spans 12 amino acids. Clones were sequenced by immunoSEQ multiplex PCR, and TCRdb holds only the in-frame ones, with some missing. Here the sample spans over 75,000 clones, approximately 90% being singletons. Study-level points and caveats: Within 6 weeks, CD4+ and CD8+ blood T cells expanded clonally at 0.1 to 3.0 mg/kg. The antigens recognized by the expanded peripheral T cells, that is their antigen specificity, were not determined.

V gene TRBV19 combines with J gene TRBJ1-3; no reliable D call. Sequencing used CD4+ or CD8+ T cells sorted from blood, obtained in a trial of the OX40 agonist ivuxolimab. The sequence derives from an adult with an advanced solid tumor such as melanoma, head and neck, liver or kidney cancer. The CDR3 DNA is TGTGCCAGTCGCACCTCTGGAAACACCATATATTTT. Translated: CASRTSGNTIYF.